The rows below give T cell receptor beta chains drawn from one sample of a study of beta chain features in type 1 diabetes. Generated by immunoSEQ multiplex PCR, the TCRdb table keeps only in-frame clones and is missing some. In the table there are approximately 120,000 clones, about two fifths of which are singletons. The specimen was stem cell memory CD4+ T cells from blood. Every receptor here comes from a young woman in good health. The CDR3 runs from the conserved cysteine through the conserved F or W. D genes are given only for firm matches. The size of a clone is reported for some rows only, either as once, few or many, or as a class for expanded clones.

TRBV2	NA	TRBJ1-5	NA	TGTGCCAGCAGGGCCGGGGGTAGCAATCAGCCCCAGCATTTT	CASRAGGSNQPQHF
TRBV19	NA	TRBJ1-2	few	TGTGCCAGTAGAAATCTTCAGGGAATCTATGGCTACACCTTC	CASRNLQGIYGYTF
TRBV30	NA	TRBJ2-2	NA	TGTGCCTGGAGTGTATTAGTGGTCGGGGAGCTGTTTTTT	CAWSVLVVGELFF
TRBV28	TRBD2	TRBJ2-7	NA	TGTGCCAGCAGGGGACTAGCGGGAGTTCGAGAGCAGTACTTC	CASRGLAGVREQYF
TRBV9	NA	TRBJ1-2	NA	TGTGCCAGCAGCGTAGACAGGAGAGCTAACTATGGCTACACCTTC	CASSVDRRANYGYTF
TRBV18	TRBD2	TRBJ2-3	NA	TGTGCCAGCTCACCCCAACTAGCGGGAGGGTCAGATACGCAGTATTTT	CASSPQLAGGSDTQYF
TRBV13	TRBD1	TRBJ2-2	NA	TGTGCCAGCCACAGGGGTTCGAACACCGGGGAGCTGTTTTTT	CASHRGSNTGELFF
TRBV18	NA	TRBJ1-1	NA	TGTGCCAGCTCACCGTATGGCGGGGACACTGAAGCTTTCTTT	CASSPYGGDTEAFF
TRBV28	NA	TRBJ2-3	few	TGTGCCAGCAGTTTTCAGGGGAAGGAGTATTTT	CASSFQGKEYF
TRBV7-3	NA	TRBJ2-3	few	TGTGCCAGCAGCCCACAGGGAGCGGGCACAGATACGCAGTATTTT	CASSPQGAGTDTQYF
TRBV7-6	NA	TRBJ2-7	NA	TGTGCCAGCAGCTTCACCGGGGGGCTCGCCTACGAGCAGTACTTC	CASSFTGGLAYEQYF
TRBV18	TRBD2	TRBJ2-3	few	TGTGCCAGCTCACCATTAACGCTAGCGGGGCCTACAGATACGCAGTATTTT	CASSPLTLAGPTDTQYF
TRBV5-4	NA	TRBJ2-2	few	TGTGCCAGCAGCAACGGACTTTTCACCGGGGAGCTGTTTTTT	CASSNGLFTGELFF
TRBV28	NA	TRBJ2-7	NA	TGTGCCAGCAGTTGGCCTACTGACAGACTGAGCTCCTACGAGCAGTACTTC	CASSWPTDRLSSYEQYF
TRBV10-3	TRBD2	TRBJ2-1	NA	TGTGCCATCAGTCCTCGGACTAGCGGGGGGGGCAATGAGCAGTTCTTC	CAISPRTSGGGNEQFF
TRBV19	NA	TRBJ1-5	NA	TGTGCCAGTAGGACGAAGGCAGCCCACTACAATCAGCCCCAGCATTTT	CASRTKAAHYNQPQHF
TRBV7-9	NA	TRBJ1-1	NA	TGTGCCAGCAGCCCCGGGGGGGGGAAACACACTGAAGCTTTCTTT	CASSPGGGKHTEAFF
TRBV30	NA	TRBJ1-1	few	TGTGCCTGGAGTGTCGTTACCAGTAACACTGAAGCTTTCTTT	CAWSVVTSNTEAFF
TRBV6-5	NA	TRBJ1-5	NA	TGTGCCAGCAGTGGGCGAGTTAATCAGCCCCAGCATTTT	CASSGRVNQPQHF
TRBV28	TRBD1	TRBJ2-2	few	TGTGCCAGCAGACAGGGGGCTCGAACCGGGGAGCTGTTTTTT	CASRQGARTGELFF
TRBV5-1	NA	TRBJ2-5	few	TGCGCCAGCAGCTTGTTAGCCCCCGGTGAGACCCAGTACTTC	CASSLLAPGETQYF
TRBV11-2	NA	TRBJ2-7	NA	TGTGCCAGCAGCTTAGATTACATAGCGGACTACGAGCAGTACTTC	CASSLDYIADYEQYF
TRBV28	TRBD2	TRBJ2-5	once	TGTGCCAGCAGTTTAGCGGGAGGGTTGGAGACCCAGTACTTC	CASSLAGGLETQYF
TRBV28	NA	TRBJ1-2	few	TGTGCCAGCAGTTCCGGGACAACGACTAACTATGGCTACACCTTC	CASSSGTTTNYGYTF
TRBV11-1	TRBD1	TRBJ2-7	NA	TGTGCCAGCAGCTGGTCCGGGACAGGGATCCCCCACTACGAGCAGTACTTC	CASSWSGTGIPHYEQYF
TRBV7-9	TRBD2	TRBJ2-3	few	TGTGCCAGCAGCTTTTGGCGGGAGATGGCAGATACGCAGTATTTT	CASSFWREMADTQYF
TRBV18	TRBD1	TRBJ2-1	NA	TGTGCCAGCTCACTGTTTTGGACAGGGGGCCACAATGAGCAGTTCTTC	CASSLFWTGGHNEQFF
TRBV29-1	TRBD2	TRBJ2-7	few	TGCAGCGTTGGGCCCCCTAGCGGGGTCTCCTACGAGCAGTACTTC	CSVGPPSGVSYEQYF
TRBV7-9	NA	TRBJ1-1	few	TGTGCCAGCACCGCCATCGCCCCGGGAAATGAAGCTTTCTTT	CASTAIAPGNEAFF
TRBV11-2	NA	TRBJ2-3	NA	TGTGCCAGCAGCCCCCGGACAGCTACCTTATCTAGCACAGATACGCAGTATTTT	CASSPRTATLSSTDTQYF
TRBV5-1	NA	TRBJ2-7	NA	TGCGCCAGCAGCTTGGGGGGCGACAGGTATCCCTACGAGCAGTACTTC	CASSLGGDRYPYEQYF
TRBV7-2	NA	TRBJ2-1	NA	TGTGCCAGCAGCTTAGGGACATCATTGTGGGAGCAGTTCTTC	CASSLGTSLWEQFF
TRBV29-1	NA	TRBJ1-4	few	TGCAGCGTTGAAGGCGGGGGTAATGAAAAACTGTTTTTT	CSVEGGGNEKLFF
TRBV29-1	NA	TRBJ1-1	once	TGCAGCGTTGGAGGTAGGAACACTGAAGCTTTCTTT	CSVGGRNTEAFF
TRBV7-2	TRBD2	TRBJ2-1	NA	TGTGCCAGCAGCCCGGGACTAGAGTCGTGGAATGAGCAGTTCTTC	CASSPGLESWNEQFF
TRBV30	NA	TRBJ1-5	NA	TGTGCCTGGAGTCAGGGTTTACAGGGTCAGCCCCAGCATTTT	CAWSQGLQGQPQHF
TRBV20-1	NA	TRBJ1-2	NA	TGCAGTGCTTCAAACTATGGCTACACCTTC	CSASNYGYTF
TRBV28	TRBD1	TRBJ1-1	NA	TGTGCCAGCAGTCTCCGGGACAGGGCAGGCACTGAAGCTTTCTTT	CASSLRDRAGTEAFF
TRBV28	TRBD1	TRBJ1-5	NA	TGTGCCAGCAGTCCACAGGGACAGGGGAGGCGCAATCAGCCCCAGCATTTT	CASSPQGQGRRNQPQHF
TRBV27	NA	TRBJ2-1	few	TGTGCCAGCAGTTTGGTACTAGACAATGAGCAGTTCTTC	CASSLVLDNEQFF
TRBV12-5	TRBD1	TRBJ1-1	NA	TGTGCTAGTGGTTCCATGGACAGGGGGCAGGACACTGAAGCTTTCTTT	CASGSMDRGQDTEAFF
TRBV7-2	NA	TRBJ2-7	NA	TGTGCCAGCACCATAACAGGTCTAGCGATAGGCGAGCAGTACTTC	CASTITGLAIGEQYF
TRBV29-1	NA	TRBJ2-2	few	TGCAGCGCTACAAACAGGAGAGCCCGACTTGAGGACACCGGGGAGCTGTTTTTT	CSATNRRARLEDTGELFF
TRBV18	TRBD1	TRBJ1-1	NA	TGTGCCAGCTCATCCGGGACAGGGGCTACTGAAGCTTTCTTT	CASSSGTGATEAFF
TRBV5-4	NA	TRBJ2-7	NA	TGTGCCACCTCCGGGGGTAAACAGTTTACCGAGCAGTACTTC	CATSGGKQFTEQYF
TRBV4-2	TRBD2	TRBJ2-1	NA	TGTGCCAGCAGCCCCAGGACTAGCGGGAGGAACTCGGGGATGACGGGAGTTTACAATGAGCAGTTCTTC	CASSPRTSGRNSGMTGVYNEQFF
TRBV5-1	TRBD2	TRBJ2-7	NA	TGCGCCAGCAGCACTAGCGGGAGGCTTCCCGAGCAGTACTTC	CASSTSGRLPEQYF
TRBV30	NA	TRBJ1-1	few	TGTGCCTGGAGAGCGTTGGGGGCGAAGATGAACACTGAAGCTTTCTTT	CAWRALGAKMNTEAFF
TRBV28	NA	TRBJ1-2	NA	TGTGCCAGCAGTTTAGGTACAGGGTGGCACTATGGCTACACCTTC	CASSLGTGWHYGYTF
TRBV6-5	TRBD2	TRBJ2-7	few	TGTGCCAGCAGTTCCTACGGCGGGGGGGTCTCCTACGAGCAGTACTTC	CASSSYGGGVSYEQYF
TRBV5-1	TRBD1	TRBJ1-2	few	TGCGCCAGCAGCCCTCAGGGGGTTTTCGACTATGGCTACACCTTC	CASSPQGVFDYGYTF
TRBV28	TRBD1	TRBJ2-7	NA	TGTGCCAGCAGCCGGGACAGCTACGAGCAGTACTTC	CASSRDSYEQYF
TRBV16	NA	TRBJ1-3	NA	TGTGCCAGCAGCGGAAACAGGGGAAACACCATATATTTT	CASSGNRGNTIYF
TRBV5-1	NA	TRBJ1-1	NA	TGCGCCAGCAGCGCGGGGCTTCGGGCTTTCTTT	CASSAGLRAFF
TRBV4-3	TRBD2	TRBJ2-1	few	TGCGCCAGCAGCCAACGGACTAGCGGCGATTCGTACAATGAGCAGTTCTTC	CASSQRTSGDSYNEQFF
TRBV7-9	TRBD1	TRBJ2-1	NA	TGTGCCAGCAGCCGTCCAGGGGGCCTCTACAATGAGCAGTTCTTC	CASSRPGGLYNEQFF